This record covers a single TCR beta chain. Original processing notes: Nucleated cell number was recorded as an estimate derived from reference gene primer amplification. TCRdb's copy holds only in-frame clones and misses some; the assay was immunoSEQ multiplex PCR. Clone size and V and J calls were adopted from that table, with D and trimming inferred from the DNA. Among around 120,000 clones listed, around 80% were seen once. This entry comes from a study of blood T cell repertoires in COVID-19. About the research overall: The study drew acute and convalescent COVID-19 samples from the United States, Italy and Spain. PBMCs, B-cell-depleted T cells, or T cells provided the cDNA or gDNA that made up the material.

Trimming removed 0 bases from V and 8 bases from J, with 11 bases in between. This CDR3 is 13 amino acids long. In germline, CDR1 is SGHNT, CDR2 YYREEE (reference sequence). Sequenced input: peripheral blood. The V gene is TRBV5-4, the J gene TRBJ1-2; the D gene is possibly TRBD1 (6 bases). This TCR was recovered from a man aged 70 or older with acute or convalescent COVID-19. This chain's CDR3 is CASSLAGVMGYTF. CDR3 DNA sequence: TGTGCCAGCAGCTTGGCAGGGGTAATGGGCTACACCTTC.